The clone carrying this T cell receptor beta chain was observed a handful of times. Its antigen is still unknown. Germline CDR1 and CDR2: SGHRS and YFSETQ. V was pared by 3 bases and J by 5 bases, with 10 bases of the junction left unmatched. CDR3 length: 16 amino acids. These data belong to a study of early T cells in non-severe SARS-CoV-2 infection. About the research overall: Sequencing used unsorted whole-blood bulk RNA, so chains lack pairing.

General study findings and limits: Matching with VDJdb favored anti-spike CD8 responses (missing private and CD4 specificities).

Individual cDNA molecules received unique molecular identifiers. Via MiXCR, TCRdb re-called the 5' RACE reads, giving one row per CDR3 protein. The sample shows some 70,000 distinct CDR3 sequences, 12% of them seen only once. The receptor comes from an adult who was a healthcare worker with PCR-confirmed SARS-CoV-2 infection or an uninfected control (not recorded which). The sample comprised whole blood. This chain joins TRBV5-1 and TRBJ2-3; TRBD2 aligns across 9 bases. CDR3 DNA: TGCGCCAGCAGCTCTTCTCCGGGACTAGCAGTAGATACGCAGTATTTT. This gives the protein CASSSSPGLAVDTQYF.